One and the same sample provided the 2 T cell receptor beta chains below, sequenced in a study of OX40 agonist ivuxolimab in advanced cancers. Preparation of the library involved the immunoSEQ multiplex PCR assay. Held by TCRdb, this immuneACCESS table contains in-frame sequences only and omits some clones. Under half of the omission traces to an unresolved V gene where checked; the cause of the rest is unknown. Present in this sample are 35,000 to 45,000 clones, 86% of which were seen just once. 2% to 3% of the sample is held by the ten biggest clonotypes. The material sequenced was CD4+ or CD8+ T cells sorted from blood, taken in a trial of the OX40 agonist ivuxolimab. The receptor set was obtained from an adult with an advanced solid tumor such as melanoma, head and neck, liver or kidney cancer.

This clone has only one observation. This chain connects TRBV7-9 to TRBJ1-1; no firm D call. V lost 2 bases and J lost 2, with 9 bases in between. CDR1 is SEHNR and CDR2 is FQNEAQ in the germline V gene (reference sequence). The CDR3 has 14 residues. The CDR3 nucleotides read TGTGCCAGCAGCTTATTCCGACAAAACACTGAAGCTTTCTTT. Encoded protein: CASSLFRQNTEAFF.

The V gene is TRBV10-3, the J gene TRBJ1-1; D remains ambiguous. Trimming stripped 3 bases from V and 6 bases from J, with 8 bases between. The germline gives CDR1 ENHRY, CDR2 SYGVKD. The CDR3 covers 12 residues. This chain's CDR3 is CAISDGDAEAFF. The CDR3 coding sequence is TGTGCCATCAGTGATGGGGATGCTGAAGCTTTCTTT.